A selection of T cell receptor beta chains follows, all from one sample in a study of control samples from healthy donors and cancer patients. Sequenced by immunoSEQ multiplex PCR; TCRdb stores in-frame clones only, minus some. Among 120,000 or so clones listed, approximately 93% were seen once. Sequencing input: blood. The receptors here all came from a woman in her late teens or twenties in good health. The CDR3 runs from the conserved cysteine through the conserved F or W. The order of the fields is V gene, J gene, CDR3 protein.

>TRBV24-1|TRBJ2-1
CATSDQGLAGEYNEQFF
>TRBV11-2|TRBJ2-5
CASSLEVSNGGTQYF
>TRBV28|TRBJ2-4
CASRAKNIQYF
>TRBV29-1|TRBJ2-1
CSVGTATYNEQFF
>TRBV15|TRBJ1-1
CATSRDWGQSMDTEAFF
>TRBV27|TRBJ2-7
CAISIPPGASSEQYF
>TRBV9|TRBJ2-2
CASSSPGDTGELFF
>TRBV2|TRBJ1-1
CASSRTGRDNTEAFF
>TRBV20-1|TRBJ2-1
CSASAGGVYNEQFF
>TRBV28|TRBJ1-5
CASSLTGGYSNQPQHF
>TRBV6-4|TRBJ2-5
CASSDGAQETQYF
>TRBV24-1|TRBJ2-2
CATATGQNTGELFF
>TRBV6-5|TRBJ2-7
CASRGHEGYEQYF
>TRBV7-2|TRBJ2-3
CASSWRAGSDTQYF
>TRBV7-2|TRBJ2-5
CASSLSVGTGAQETQYF
>TRBV6-5|TRBJ2-7
CASSYSTTGYEQYF
>TRBV10-3|TRBJ1-2
CAISGTERGQGTSANYGYTF
>TRBV7-5|TRBJ2-1
CVRSLWAPAGEGSYNEQFF
>TRBV28|TRBJ1-2
CASSDRDKPNYGYTF
>TRBV7-6|TRBJ2-1
CASRVGTGENEQFF
>TRBV18|TRBJ2-7
CASSPGTASYEQYF
>TRBV28|TRBJ1-5
CASSGEDVGNQPQHF
>TRBV18|TRBJ1-1
CASSQDGPNTEAFF
>TRBV6-2/TRBV6-3|TRBJ1-3
CASSYGVHSGNTIYF
>TRBV5-1|TRBJ1-1
CASSLGTGVNTEAFF
>TRBV28|TRBJ2-6
CASGPSGANVLTF
>TRBV18|TRBJ2-7
CASSPPGGISYEQYF